A selection of T cell receptor beta chains follows, all from one sample in a study of beta chain features in type 1 diabetes. Libraries were prepared by immunoSEQ multiplex PCR; TCRdb keeps only in-frame clonotypes and omits some of them. The sample includes 300,000 or so clones, around an eighth of them seen just once. The source material was naive CD4+ T cells from blood. Receptors originate from a man aged 25 to 40 with type 1 diabetes. Each CDR3 is given with its conserved first and last residue. The D gene is left open where the match is weak. The size of a clone is reported for some rows only, either as once, few or many, or as a class for expanded clones.

d_call: TRBD2
v_call: TRBV7-9
j_call: TRBJ2-5
clone_size: few
cdr3_aa: CASSLGLAGTKETQYF
cdr3_nt: TGTGCCAGCAGCTTAGGCCTAGCGGGAACGAAAGAGACCCAGTACTTC

d_call: TRBD1
v_call: TRBV18
j_call: TRBJ2-1
clone_size: few
cdr3_aa: CASSPSGTGGQSEQFF
cdr3_nt: TGTGCCAGCTCACCCAGTGGGACAGGGGGCCAAAGTGAGCAGTTCTTC

d_call: .
v_call: TRBV5-1
j_call: TRBJ1-4
clone_size: .
cdr3_aa: CASSLMEAGGEKLFF
cdr3_nt: TGCGCCAGCAGTTTGATGGAGGCCGGAGGTGAAAAACTGTTTTTT

d_call: .
v_call: TRBV18
j_call: TRBJ1-5
clone_size: .
cdr3_aa: CASSPTGPNQPQHF
cdr3_nt: TGTGCCAGCTCACCCACAGGACCAAATCAGCCCCAGCATTTT

d_call: TRBD1
v_call: TRBV7-2
j_call: TRBJ2-5
clone_size: .
cdr3_aa: CASTIAGGKPETQYF
cdr3_nt: TGTGCCAGCACCATCGCAGGGGGAAAACCAGAGACCCAGTACTTC

d_call: .
v_call: TRBV19
j_call: TRBJ1-2
clone_size: .
cdr3_aa: CASREPGASDGYTF
cdr3_nt: TGTGCCAGTAGAGAACCGGGAGCTTCGGATGGCTACACCTTC

d_call: .
v_call: TRBV30
j_call: TRBJ1-1
clone_size: .
cdr3_aa: CAWSVRQAAAFF
cdr3_nt: TGTGCCTGGAGTGTACGACAGGCGGCAGCTTTCTTT

d_call: .
v_call: TRBV18
j_call: TRBJ2-7
clone_size: few
cdr3_aa: CASSLITSSYEQYF
cdr3_nt: TGTGCCAGCTCACTAATCACAAGCTCCTACGAGCAGTACTTC

d_call: .
v_call: TRBV28
j_call: TRBJ2-6
clone_size: few
cdr3_aa: CASSLSGAGANVLTF
cdr3_nt: TGTGCCAGCAGCCTGTCGGGTGCTGGGGCCAACGTCCTGACTTTC

d_call: .
v_call: TRBV19
j_call: TRBJ2-5
clone_size: .
cdr3_aa: CASSRGQEQETQYF
cdr3_nt: TGTGCCAGTAGTCGGGGACAAGAGCAAGAGACCCAGTACTTC

d_call: .
v_call: TRBV19
j_call: TRBJ2-7
clone_size: few
cdr3_aa: CASRLGGTAGRVYEQYF
cdr3_nt: TGTGCCAGTAGGCTTGGGGGCACAGCCGGCCGGGTCTACGAGCAGTACTTC

d_call: .
v_call: TRBV28
j_call: TRBJ1-4
clone_size: .
cdr3_aa: CASSLSATNEKLFF
cdr3_nt: TGTGCCAGCAGTTTATCGGCAACTAATGAAAAACTGTTTTTT

d_call: TRBD2
v_call: TRBV15
j_call: TRBJ2-7
clone_size: few
cdr3_aa: CATSRAPSGGGGYEQYF
cdr3_nt: TGTGCCACCAGCAGAGCTCCTTCGGGAGGCGGCGGCTACGAGCAGTACTTC

d_call: .
v_call: TRBV19
j_call: TRBJ2-4
clone_size: few
cdr3_aa: CASSIRGAALAKNIQYF
cdr3_nt: TGTGCCAGTAGTATCCGGGGGGCAGCCCTAGCCAAAAACATTCAGTACTTC

d_call: TRBD1
v_call: TRBV19
j_call: TRBJ2-7
clone_size: few
cdr3_aa: CASSPGQGREGYEQYF
cdr3_nt: TGTGCCAGTAGCCCCGGACAGGGGCGAGAAGGCTACGAGCAGTACTTC

d_call: TRBD2
v_call: TRBV28
j_call: TRBJ2-3
clone_size: .
cdr3_aa: CASSLLGSGSTDTQYF
cdr3_nt: TGTGCCAGCAGTCTCCTCGGTAGCGGGAGTACAGATACGCAGTATTTT

d_call: .
v_call: TRBV2
j_call: TRBJ2-3
clone_size: .
cdr3_aa: CASSFREMMDTQYF
cdr3_nt: TGTGCCAGCAGCTTTAGAGAGATGATGGATACGCAGTATTTT

d_call: .
v_call: TRBV9
j_call: TRBJ1-4
clone_size: .
cdr3_aa: CASSVAGATNEKLFF
cdr3_nt: TGTGCCAGCAGCGTAGCCGGTGCAACTAATGAAAAACTGTTTTTT

d_call: TRBD2
v_call: TRBV5-1
j_call: TRBJ2-5
clone_size: .
cdr3_aa: CASSGTSGTETQYF
cdr3_nt: TGCGCCAGCAGCGGGACTAGCGGGACGGAGACCCAGTACTTC

d_call: TRBD2
v_call: TRBV5-1
j_call: TRBJ2-1
clone_size: .
cdr3_aa: CASSPRGTSGRADEQFF
cdr3_nt: TGCGCCAGCAGCCCCCGCGGGACTAGCGGGAGGGCCGATGAGCAGTTCTTC

d_call: .
v_call: TRBV28
j_call: TRBJ2-5
clone_size: .
cdr3_aa: CASSLGLAYQETQYF
cdr3_nt: TGTGCCAGCAGTTTGGGTCTAGCGTACCAAGAGACCCAGTACTTC

d_call: .
v_call: TRBV28
j_call: TRBJ2-1
clone_size: .
cdr3_aa: CASSPGTTKRSEQFF
cdr3_nt: TGTGCCAGCAGTCCTGGGACAACCAAGAGGAGTGAGCAGTTCTTC

d_call: .
v_call: TRBV30
j_call: TRBJ1-2
clone_size: few
cdr3_aa: CAWSKGFVDYGYTF
cdr3_nt: TGTGCCTGGAGTAAGGGGTTCGTTGACTATGGCTACACCTTC

d_call: .
v_call: TRBV18
j_call: TRBJ1-3
clone_size: few
cdr3_aa: CASSPFKSGLFSGNTIYF
cdr3_nt: TGTGCCAGCTCACCATTCAAGTCGGGACTGTTCTCTGGAAACACCATATATTTT

d_call: TRBD2
v_call: TRBV13
j_call: TRBJ2-3
clone_size: .
cdr3_aa: CASSSLLGTSVNLTDTQYF
cdr3_nt: TGTGCCAGCAGCTCCCTACTGGGGACTAGCGTCAATCTTACAGATACGCAGTATTTT

d_call: .
v_call: TRBV5-1
j_call: TRBJ1-1
clone_size: .
cdr3_aa: CASSLVPGNTEAFF
cdr3_nt: TGCGCCAGCAGCTTGGTTCCGGGGAACACTGAAGCTTTCTTT

d_call: .
v_call: TRBV2
j_call: TRBJ1-2
clone_size: few
cdr3_aa: CASSEVENLYGYTF
cdr3_nt: TGTGCCAGCAGTGAGGTCGAGAACCTGTATGGCTACACCTTC

d_call: TRBD1
v_call: TRBV4-3
j_call: TRBJ2-1
clone_size: few
cdr3_aa: CASSLLLGQGVYNQQFF
cdr3_nt: TGCGCCAGCAGCCTCCTACTGGGGCAGGGGGTCTACAATCAGCAGTTCTTC

d_call: .
v_call: TRBV7-2
j_call: TRBJ2-1
clone_size: few
cdr3_aa: CASSEQGSIYNEQFF
cdr3_nt: TGTGCCAGCAGCGAACAGGGTTCCATATACAATGAGCAGTTCTTC